The rows below give T cell receptor beta chains drawn from one sample of a study of blood T cell repertoires in COVID-19. Using immunoSEQ multiplex PCR, the repertoire was profiled, and TCRdb retains in-frame clones only, with some absent. The sample carries roughly 48,000 clones, 85% to 95% recorded once. Source material: peripheral blood. These receptors were taken from a man in his sixties with COVID-19, enrolled during active disease. The CDR3 runs from the conserved cysteine through the conserved F or W. The order of the fields is V gene, J gene, CDR3 protein.

>TRBV25-1|TRBJ1-1
CASSGGDYTEAFF
>TRBV7-2|TRBJ1-2
CASSPEGVRGYTF
>TRBV3-1/TRBV3-2|TRBJ2-3
CASSKLAGAPRSGDTQYF
>TRBV19|TRBJ2-2
CASSIFSYAGGIGELFF
>TRBV6-5|TRBJ2-7
CASRPYGGPYEQYF
>TRBV27|TRBJ2-7
CASSLADSSYEQYF
>TRBV2|TRBJ1-2
CASRRALNYGYTF
>TRBV7-9|TRBJ2-1
CASSLGRRLAGGNEQFF
>TRBV19|TRBJ1-1
CASWRGDTEAFF
>TRBV6-5|TRBJ1-2
CASRTGGAGGYTF
>TRBV30|TRBJ2-7
CAWKALTSFGEQYF
>TRBV18|TRBJ2-7
CASSPPANLPYEQYF
>TRBV19|TRBJ2-3
CASSIRGQGADTQYF
>TRBV25-1|TRBJ2-3
CASSDEGSRLTQYF
>TRBV10-2|TRBJ2-3
CASSRDRGTDTQYF
>TRBV18|TRBJ2-7
CASSPNTGAPYEQYF
>TRBV5-1|TRBJ2-7
CASSVGLRDMSYEQYF
>TRBV3-1/TRBV3-2|TRBJ2-1
CASSQLLGANEQFF
>TRBV2|TRBJ2-1
CASTLILAGGIGEQFF
>TRBV19|TRBJ1-2
CASRRRGQANGYTF
>TRBV15|TRBJ2-3
CATSGSSVFAGRALTDTQYF
>TRBV7-2|TRBJ2-5
CASSPITIAGRETQYF
>TRBV30|TRBJ1-5
CAWSVGTEKPQHF
>TRBV6-6|TRBJ1-1
CASSYSRENTEAFF
>TRBV27|TRBJ2-7
CASSFRLANTYEQYF
>TRBV7-2|TRBJ1-4
CASSPDRGGEKLFF
>TRBV19|TRBJ1-5
CATRRGNRVLNQPQHF
>TRBV2|TRBJ1-2
CASLMDMKNYGYTF
>TRBV5-1|TRBJ2-7
CASSAGRTGTSYEQYF
>TRBV6-5|TRBJ2-7
CASSHGAPYEQYF
>TRBV7-9|TRBJ2-7
CASSLALGQGLSHEQYF
>TRBV9|TRBJ1-2
CASSTGTGYGYTF
>TRBV5-4|TRBJ2-1
CASSFERGQYNEQFF
>TRBV4-2|TRBJ1-6
CASSHQLTGGVKSPLHF
>TRBV4-2|TRBJ2-2
CASSQEGLAANTGELFF
>TRBV5-1|TRBJ2-7
CASSMSGGSHEQYF
>TRBV6-2/TRBV6-3|TRBJ2-7
CASSYVAAGASEQYF
>TRBV5-5|TRBJ1-4
CASSPDSSQYHNEKLFF
>TRBV11-2|TRBJ1-2
CASSLILVDGYTF
>TRBV6-1|TRBJ2-3
CASSEAHGSGGFGTDTQYF
>TRBV19|TRBJ1-2
CASSIAEVYGYTF
>TRBV19|TRBJ1-1
CASQIRQPNTEAFF
>TRBV5-1|TRBJ2-7
CASSLDPGQGGYEQYF
>TRBV19|TRBJ1-5
CASSTRGYQPQHF
>TRBV19|TRBJ2-2
CASSIMSQGATGELFF
>TRBV9|TRBJ1-2
CASSASQGSGGYTF